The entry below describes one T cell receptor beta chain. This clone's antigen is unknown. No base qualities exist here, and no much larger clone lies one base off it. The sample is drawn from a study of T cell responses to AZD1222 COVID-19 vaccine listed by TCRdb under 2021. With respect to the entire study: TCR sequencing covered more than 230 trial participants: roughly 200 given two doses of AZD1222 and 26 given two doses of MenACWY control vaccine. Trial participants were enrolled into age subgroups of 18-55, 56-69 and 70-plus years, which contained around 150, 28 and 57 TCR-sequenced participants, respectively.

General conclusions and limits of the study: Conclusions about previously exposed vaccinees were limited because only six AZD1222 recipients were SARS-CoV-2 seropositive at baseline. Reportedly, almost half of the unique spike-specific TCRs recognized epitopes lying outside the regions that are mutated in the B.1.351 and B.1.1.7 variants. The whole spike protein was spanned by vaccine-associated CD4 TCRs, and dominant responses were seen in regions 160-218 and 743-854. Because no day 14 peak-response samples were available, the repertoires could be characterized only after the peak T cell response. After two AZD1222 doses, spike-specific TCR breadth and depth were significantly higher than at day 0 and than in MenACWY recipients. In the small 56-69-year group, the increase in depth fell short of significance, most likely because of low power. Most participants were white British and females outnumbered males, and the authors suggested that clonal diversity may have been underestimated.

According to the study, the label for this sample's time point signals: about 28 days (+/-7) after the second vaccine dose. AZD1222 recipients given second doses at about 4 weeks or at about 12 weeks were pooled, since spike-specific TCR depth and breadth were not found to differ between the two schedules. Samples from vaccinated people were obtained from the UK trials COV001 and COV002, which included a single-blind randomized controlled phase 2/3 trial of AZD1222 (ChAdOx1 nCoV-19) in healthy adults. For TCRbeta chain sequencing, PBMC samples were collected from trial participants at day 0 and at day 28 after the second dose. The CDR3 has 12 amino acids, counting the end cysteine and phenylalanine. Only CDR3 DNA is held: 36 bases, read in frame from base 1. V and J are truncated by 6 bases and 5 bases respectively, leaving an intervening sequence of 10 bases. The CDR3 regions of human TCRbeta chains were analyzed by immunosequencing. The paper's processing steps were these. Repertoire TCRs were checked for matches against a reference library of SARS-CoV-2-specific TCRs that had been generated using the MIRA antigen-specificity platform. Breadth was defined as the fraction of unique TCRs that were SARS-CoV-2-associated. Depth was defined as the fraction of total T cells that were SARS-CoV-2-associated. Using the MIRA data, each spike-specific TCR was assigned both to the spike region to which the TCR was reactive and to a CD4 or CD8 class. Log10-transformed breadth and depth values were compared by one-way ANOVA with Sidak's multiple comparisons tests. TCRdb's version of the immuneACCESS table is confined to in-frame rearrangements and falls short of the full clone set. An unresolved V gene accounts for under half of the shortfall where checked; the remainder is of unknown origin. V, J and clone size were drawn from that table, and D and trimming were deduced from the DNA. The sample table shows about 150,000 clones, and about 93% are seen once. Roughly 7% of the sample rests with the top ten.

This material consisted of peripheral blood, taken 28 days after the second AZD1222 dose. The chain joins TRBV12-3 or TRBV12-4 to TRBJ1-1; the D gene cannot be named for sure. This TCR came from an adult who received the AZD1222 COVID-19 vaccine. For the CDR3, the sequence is CASSRPGTEAFF. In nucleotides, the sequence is TGTGCCAGCAGCAGACCGGGGACTGAAGCTTTCTTT.